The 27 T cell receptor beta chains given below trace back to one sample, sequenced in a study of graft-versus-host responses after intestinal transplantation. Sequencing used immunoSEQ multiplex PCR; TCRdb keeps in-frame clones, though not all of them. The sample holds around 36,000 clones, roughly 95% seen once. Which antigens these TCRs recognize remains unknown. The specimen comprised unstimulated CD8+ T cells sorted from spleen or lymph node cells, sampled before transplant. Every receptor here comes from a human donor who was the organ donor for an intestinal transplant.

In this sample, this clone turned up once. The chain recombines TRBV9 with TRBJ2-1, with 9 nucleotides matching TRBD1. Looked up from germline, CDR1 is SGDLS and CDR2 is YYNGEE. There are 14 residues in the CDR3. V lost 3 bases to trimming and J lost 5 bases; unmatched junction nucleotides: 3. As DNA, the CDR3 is TGTGCCAGCAGCGACCGGGACAGGGACAATGAGCAGTTCTTC. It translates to CASSDRDRDNEQFF.

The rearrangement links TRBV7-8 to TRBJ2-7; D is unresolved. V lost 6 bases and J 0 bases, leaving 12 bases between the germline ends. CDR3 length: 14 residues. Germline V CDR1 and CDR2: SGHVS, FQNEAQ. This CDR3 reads CASRTGSSSYEQYF. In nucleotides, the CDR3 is TGTGCCAGCAGAACGGGTTCTAGCTCCTACGAGCAGTACTTC.

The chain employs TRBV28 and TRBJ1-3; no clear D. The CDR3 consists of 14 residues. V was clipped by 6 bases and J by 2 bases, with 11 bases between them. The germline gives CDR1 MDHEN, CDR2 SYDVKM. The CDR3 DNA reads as TGTGCCAGCAGGACGGATTCCCCTGGAAACACCATATATTTT. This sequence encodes CASRTDSPGNTIYF.

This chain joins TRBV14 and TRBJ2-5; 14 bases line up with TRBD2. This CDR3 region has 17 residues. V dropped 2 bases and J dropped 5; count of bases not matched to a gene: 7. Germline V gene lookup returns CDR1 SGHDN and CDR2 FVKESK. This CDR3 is CASSQRLAGGPEETQYF. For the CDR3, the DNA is TGTGCCAGCAGCCAACGACTAGCGGGGGGGCCGGAGGAGACCCAGTACTTC.

CDR3 region: CASSQLRGRGRDTQYF. DNA of the CDR3: TGTGCCAGCAGTCAATTAAGGGGACGGGGTAGAGATACGCAGTATTTT. The gene calls are TRBV7-2 and TRBJ2-3, with D tentatively TRBD1 or TRBD2 (5 bases each). The CDR3 covers 16 residues. Trimming took 6 bases from V and 5 from J, leaving 21 bases between them. Germline V gene lookup returns CDR1 SGHTA and CDR2 FQGNSA.

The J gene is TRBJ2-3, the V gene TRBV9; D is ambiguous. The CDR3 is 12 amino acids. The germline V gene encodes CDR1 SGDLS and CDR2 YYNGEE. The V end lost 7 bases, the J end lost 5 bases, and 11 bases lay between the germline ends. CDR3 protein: CASGELGDTQYF. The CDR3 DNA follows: TGTGCCAGCGGGGAATTAGGAGATACGCAGTATTTT.

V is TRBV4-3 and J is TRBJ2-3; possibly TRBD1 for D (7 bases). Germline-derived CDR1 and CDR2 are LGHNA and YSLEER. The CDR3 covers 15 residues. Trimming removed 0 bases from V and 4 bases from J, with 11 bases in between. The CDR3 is CASSQDTRGADTQYF. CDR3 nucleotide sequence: TGCGCCAGCAGCCAAGATACCAGGGGGGCAGATACGCAGTATTTT.

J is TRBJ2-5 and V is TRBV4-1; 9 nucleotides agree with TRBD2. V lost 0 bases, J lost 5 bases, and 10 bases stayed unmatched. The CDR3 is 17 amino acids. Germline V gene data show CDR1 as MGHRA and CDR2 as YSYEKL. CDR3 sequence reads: CASSQDSGRGGRETQYF. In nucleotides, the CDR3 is TGCGCCAGCAGCCAAGATAGCGGGCGGGGGGGCCGGGAGACCCAGTACTTC.

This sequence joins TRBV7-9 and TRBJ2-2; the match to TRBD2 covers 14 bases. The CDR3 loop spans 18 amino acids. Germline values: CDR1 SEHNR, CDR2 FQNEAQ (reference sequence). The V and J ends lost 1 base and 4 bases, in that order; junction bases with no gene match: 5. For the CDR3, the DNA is TGTGCCAGCAGCTTAGTTGGACTAGCGGGGGGCCTCACCGGGGAGCTGTTTTTT. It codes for CASSLVGLAGGLTGELFF.

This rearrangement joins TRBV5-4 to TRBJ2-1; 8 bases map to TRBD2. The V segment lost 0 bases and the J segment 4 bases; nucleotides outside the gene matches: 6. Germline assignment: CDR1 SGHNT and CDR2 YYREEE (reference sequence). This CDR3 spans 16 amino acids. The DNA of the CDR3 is TGTGCCAGCAGCTTGGACCTAGCGGGCGAGTACAATGAGCAGTTCTTC. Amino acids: CASSLDLAGEYNEQFF.

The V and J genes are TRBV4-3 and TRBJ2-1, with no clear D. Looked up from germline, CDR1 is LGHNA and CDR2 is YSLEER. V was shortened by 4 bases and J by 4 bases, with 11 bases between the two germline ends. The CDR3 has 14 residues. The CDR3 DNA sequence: TGCGCCAGCAGCCCGATTATAGGGTACAATGAGCAGTTCTTC. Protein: CASSPIIGYNEQFF.

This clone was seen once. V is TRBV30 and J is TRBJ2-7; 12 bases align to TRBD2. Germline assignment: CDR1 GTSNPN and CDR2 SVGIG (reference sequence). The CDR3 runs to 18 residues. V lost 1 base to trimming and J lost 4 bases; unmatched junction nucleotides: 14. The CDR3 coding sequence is TGTGCCTGGAGTGAAGAAGAGCTAGCGGGGGGGCCTGAATACGAGCAGTACTTC. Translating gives CAWSEEELAGGPEYEQYF.

This chain's CDR3 is CAWKGRGGSEQFF. For the CDR3, the DNA is TGTGCCTGGAAGGGAAGGGGGGGTAGTGAGCAGTTCTTC. V usage is TRBV30 and J usage is TRBJ2-1; D might be TRBD2 (7 bases). The CDR3 is 13 residues long. The ends were cut back, 4 bases at V and 9 bases at J, with 16 bases in the middle. The germline gives CDR1 GTSNPN, CDR2 SVGIG (reference sequence).

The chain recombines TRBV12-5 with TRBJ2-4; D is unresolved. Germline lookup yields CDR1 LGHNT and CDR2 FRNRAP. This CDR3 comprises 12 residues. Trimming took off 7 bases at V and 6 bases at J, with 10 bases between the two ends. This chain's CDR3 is CASADGGNIQYF. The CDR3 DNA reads TGTGCTAGTGCCGATGGCGGAAACATTCAGTACTTC.

The CDR3 here is CASRTQAYNSPLHF. In nucleotides, the CDR3 is TGCGCCAGCAGGACACAGGCCTATAATTCACCCCTCCACTTT. The chain couples TRBV5-1 to TRBJ1-6; a possible D gene is TRBD1 (5 bases). The CDR3 is made up of 14 amino acids. Trimming took off 5 bases at V and 2 bases at J, with 8 bases between the two ends. Looked up from germline, CDR1 is SGHRS and CDR2 is YFSETQ.

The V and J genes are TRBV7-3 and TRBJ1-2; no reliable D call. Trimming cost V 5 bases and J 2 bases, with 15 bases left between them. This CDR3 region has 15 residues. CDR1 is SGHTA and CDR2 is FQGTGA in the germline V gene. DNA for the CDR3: TGTGCCAGCAGCGTTGAAGCAGGACGCAACTATGGCTACACCTTC. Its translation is CASSVEAGRNYGYTF.

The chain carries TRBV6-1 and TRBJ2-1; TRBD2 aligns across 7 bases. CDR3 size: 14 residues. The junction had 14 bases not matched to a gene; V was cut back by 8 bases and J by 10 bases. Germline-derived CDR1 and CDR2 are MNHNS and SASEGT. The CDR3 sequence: CASHYGAGPEEQFF. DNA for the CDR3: TGTGCCAGCCACTATGGAGCGGGACCGGAAGAGCAGTTCTTC.

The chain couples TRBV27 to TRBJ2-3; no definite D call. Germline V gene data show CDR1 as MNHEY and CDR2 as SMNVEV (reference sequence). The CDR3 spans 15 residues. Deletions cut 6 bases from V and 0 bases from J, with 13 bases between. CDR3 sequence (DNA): TGTGCCAGCAGGTGGGCAGGTGCTAGCACAGATACGCAGTATTTT. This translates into CASRWAGASTDTQYF.

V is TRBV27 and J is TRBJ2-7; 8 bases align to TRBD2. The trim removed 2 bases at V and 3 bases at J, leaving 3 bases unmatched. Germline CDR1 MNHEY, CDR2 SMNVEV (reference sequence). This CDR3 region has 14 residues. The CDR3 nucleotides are TGTGCCAGCAGTTTAGCGGGGGGCCGCTACGAGCAGTACTTC. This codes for CASSLAGGRYEQYF.

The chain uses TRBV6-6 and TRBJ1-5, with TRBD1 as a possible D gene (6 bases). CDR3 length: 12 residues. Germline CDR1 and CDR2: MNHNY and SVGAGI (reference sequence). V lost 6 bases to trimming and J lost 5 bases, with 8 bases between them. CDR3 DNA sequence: TGTGCCAGCAGGGGGGGCTATCAGCCCCAGCATTTT. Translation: CASRGGYQPQHF.

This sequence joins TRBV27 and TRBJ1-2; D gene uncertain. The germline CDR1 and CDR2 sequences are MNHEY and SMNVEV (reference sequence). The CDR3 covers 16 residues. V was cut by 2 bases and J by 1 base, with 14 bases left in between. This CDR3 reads CASSLVGPSINYGYTF. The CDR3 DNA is TGTGCCAGCAGTTTAGTCGGACCCTCGATTAACTATGGCTACACCTTC.

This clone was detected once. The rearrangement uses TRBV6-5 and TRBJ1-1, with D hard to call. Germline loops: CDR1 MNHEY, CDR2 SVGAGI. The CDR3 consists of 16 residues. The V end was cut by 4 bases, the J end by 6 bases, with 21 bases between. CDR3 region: CASSSKWGGIASEAFF. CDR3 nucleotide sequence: TGTGCCAGCAGTTCTAAATGGGGAGGGATAGCGTCTGAAGCTTTCTTT.

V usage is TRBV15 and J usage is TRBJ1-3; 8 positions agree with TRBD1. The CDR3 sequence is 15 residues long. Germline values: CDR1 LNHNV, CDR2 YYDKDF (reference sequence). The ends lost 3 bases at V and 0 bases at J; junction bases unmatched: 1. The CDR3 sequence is CATSSQGASGNTIYF. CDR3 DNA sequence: TGTGCCACCAGCAGCCAGGGGGCCTCTGGAAACACCATATATTTT. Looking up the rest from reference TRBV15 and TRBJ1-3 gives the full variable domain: DAMVIQNPRYQVTQFGKPVTLSCSQTLNHNVMYWYQQKSSQAPKLLFHYYDKDFNNEADTPDNFQSRRPNTSFCFLDIRSPGLGDTAMYLCATSSQGASGNTIYFGEGSWLTVV.

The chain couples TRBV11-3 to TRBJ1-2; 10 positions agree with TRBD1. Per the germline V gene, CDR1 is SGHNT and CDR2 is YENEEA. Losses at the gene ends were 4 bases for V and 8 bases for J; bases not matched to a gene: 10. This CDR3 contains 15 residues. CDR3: CASSSPGQGVGGYTF. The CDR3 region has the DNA TGTGCCAGCAGCTCTCCAGGACAGGGGGTTGGAGGCTACACCTTC.

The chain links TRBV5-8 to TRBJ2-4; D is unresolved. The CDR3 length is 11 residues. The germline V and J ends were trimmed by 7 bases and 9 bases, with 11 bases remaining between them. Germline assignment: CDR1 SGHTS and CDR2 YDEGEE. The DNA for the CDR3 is TGTGCCAGCTTGGCTTTGCCCATTCAGTACTTC. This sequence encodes CASLALPIQYF.

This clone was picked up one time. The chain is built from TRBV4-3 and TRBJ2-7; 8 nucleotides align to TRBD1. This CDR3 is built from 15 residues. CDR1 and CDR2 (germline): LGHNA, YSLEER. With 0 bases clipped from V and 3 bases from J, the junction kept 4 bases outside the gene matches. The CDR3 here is CASSQDRGQVYEQYF. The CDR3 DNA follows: TGCGCCAGCAGCCAAGACAGGGGACAGGTCTACGAGCAGTACTTC.

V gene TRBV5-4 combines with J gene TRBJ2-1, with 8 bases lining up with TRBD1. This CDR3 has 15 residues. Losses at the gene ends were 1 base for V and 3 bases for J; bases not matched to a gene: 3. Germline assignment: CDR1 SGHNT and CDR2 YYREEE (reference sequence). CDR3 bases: TGTGCCAGCAGCTTGTGGGACAGGCGCTACAATGAGCAGTTCTTC. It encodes CASSLWDRRYNEQFF.